This T cell receptor beta chain was recovered during a study of T cells after yellow fever vaccination. Findings of the study overall: Clones that expanded after primary vaccination mostly reappeared after the booster (approximately 96% CD4, approximately 85% CD8).

MiXCR, applied by TCRdb to the 5' RACE reads, yields one record per CDR3 protein. The table has a few hundred thousand distinct CDR3 sequences, over 4% seen once. This clonotype was recorded many times. The antigen remains undetermined. Germline V gene lookup returns CDR1 LGHNA and CDR2 YSLEER. The CDR3 extends over 13 amino acids. With 2 bases removed from V and 1 base from J, the gap between germline ends came to 5 bases. The clonotype originates from a man younger than 35 who received the YFV17D yellow fever vaccine. The source was PBMCs, collected 5 days after the yellow fever booster vaccination. The chain combines TRBV4-3 with TRBJ1-1, with D unresolved. The CDR3 is CASSQLQNTEAFF. The CDR3 coding sequence is TGCGCCAGCAGCCAATTACAGAACACTGAAGCTTTCTTT.